These T cell receptor beta chains were read from a single sample in a study of a mutant IDH1 vaccine in newly diagnosed glioma. Here immunoSEQ multiplex PCR was the method, and the copy in TCRdb shows in-frame clones only, minus some. The sample lists about 92,000 clones; about 83% were seen once. This material consisted of PBMCs, taken from a glioma patient treated with radiotherapy, temozolomide or both. These TCRs come from a woman aged 45-65 years with glioma. CDR3s include the opening cysteine and the closing phenylalanine or tryptophan. The D gene is left open where the match is weak. Clone size is not always given. Where it is, it says once, few, many or a class for expanded clones.

length	V	D	J	size	CDR3	DNA
11	TRBV7-9	.	TRBJ1-1	.	CASSLSTEAFF	TGTGCCAGCAGCTTAAGTACTGAAGCTTTCTTT
16	TRBV5-1	.	TRBJ2-5	.	CASSLESGSRGETQYF	TGCGCCAGCAGCTTGGAATCCGGCTCTAGGGGAGAGACCCAGTACTTC
16	TRBV4-1	.	TRBJ2-7	once	CASSQAEGGSSYEQYF	TGCGCCAGCAGCCAGGCGGAGGGCGGTAGCTCCTACGAGCAGTACTTC
14	TRBV5-1	.	TRBJ1-1	.	CASSFDGRDTEAFF	TGCGCCAGCAGCTTCGACGGAAGGGACACTGAAGCTTTCTTT
14	TRBV5-1	.	TRBJ2-1	.	CASSLAEFYNEQFF	TGCGCCAGCAGCTTGGCCGAGTTCTACAATGAGCAGTTCTTC
15	TRBV18	TRBD1	TRBJ1-1	once	CASSPQTGEATEAFF	TGTGCCAGCTCACCACAAACAGGGGAGGCCACTGAAGCTTTCTTT
14	TRBV7-9	.	TRBJ2-2	.	CASSLFMGTGELFF	TGTGCCAGCAGCTTATTCATGGGAACCGGGGAGCTGTTTTTT
15	TRBV5-4	TRBD1	TRBJ1-2	.	CASSDRAGALDGYTF	TGTGCCAGCAGCGACAGGGCGGGGGCGCTGGATGGCTACACCTTC
14	TRBV5-4	.	TRBJ2-3	once	CASSFERGTDTQYF	TGTGCCAGCAGCTTCGAGAGGGGCACAGATACGCAGTATTTT
13	TRBV25-1	.	TRBJ1-5	.	CASMSSLGQPQHF	TGTGCCAGCATGTCCTCCCTTGGGCAGCCCCAGCATTTT
14	TRBV4-2	.	TRBJ1-1	.	CASSQGQGNTEAFF	TGTGCCAGCAGCCAAGGCCAGGGGAACACTGAAGCTTTCTTT
13	TRBV19	.	TRBJ2-7	.	CASSITSEYEQYF	TGTGCCAGTAGTATAACATCGGAGTACGAGCAGTACTTC
16	TRBV9	TRBD1	TRBJ2-3	.	CASSVATGARTDTQYF	TGTGCCAGCAGCGTAGCTACAGGGGCGAGGACAGATACGCAGTATTTT
15	TRBV2	.	TRBJ1-2	once	CASSEGQGTAYGYTF	TGTGCCAGCAGTGAAGGGCAGGGGACCGCCTATGGCTACACCTTC
14	TRBV5-4	TRBD2	TRBJ2-3	.	CASSPSGVTDTQYF	TGTGCCAGCTCCCCGAGCGGGGTCACAGATACGCAGTATTTT
16	TRBV10-3	.	TRBJ2-2	.	CAISESRVTLPGELFF	TGTGCCATCAGTGAGTCGAGGGTCACTCTCCCCGGGGAGCTGTTTTTT
14	TRBV19	TRBD1	TRBJ2-2	.	CASMTGANTGELFF	TGTGCCAGTATGACAGGGGCGAACACCGGGGAGCTGTTTTTT
15	TRBV9	TRBD1	TRBJ1-2	.	CASSTQGAPNYGYTF	TGTGCCAGCAGCACGCAGGGGGCTCCTAACTATGGCTACACCTTC
14	TRBV9	.	TRBJ1-1	.	CASSVAPIPTEAFF	TGTGCCAGCAGCGTGGCGCCGATCCCCACTGAAGCTTTCTTT
13	TRBV7-2	.	TRBJ1-4	.	CASGLGPKEKLFF	TGTGCCAGCGGACTAGGTCCGAAGGAAAAACTGTTTTTT
17	TRBV2	TRBD1	TRBJ1-5	.	CASSRPGTGKGNQPQHF	TGTGCCAGCAGCCGTCCCGGGACAGGGAAGGGCAATCAGCCCCAGCATTTT
13	TRBV29-1	.	TRBJ1-2	.	CSVEKVRNYGYTF	TGCAGCGTTGAAAAGGTTAGGAACTATGGCTACACCTTC
17	TRBV7-9	.	TRBJ2-4	.	CASSLAQGSLAKNIQYF	TGTGCCAGCAGCTTAGCGCAGGGATCGCTAGCCAAAAACATTCAGTACTTC
16	TRBV2	.	TRBJ1-3	.	CASRDNRFISGNTIYF	TGTGCCAGCAGAGATAACAGGTTCATCTCTGGAAACACCATATATTTT
15	TRBV10-3	TRBD1	TRBJ1-6	.	CAISERQGPASPLHF	TGTGCCATCAGTGAGAGACAGGGACCAGCCTCACCCCTCCACTTT
15	TRBV5-1	.	TRBJ1-5	.	CASSLEGNSNQPQHF	TGCGCCAGCAGCTTGGAAGGGAATAGCAATCAGCCCCAGCATTTT
11	TRBV6-1	.	TRBJ1-1	.	CASSYGQSAFF	TGTGCCAGCAGCTACGGACAGTCGGCTTTCTTT
14	TRBV9	.	TRBJ2-7	.	CASSVGGENHEQYF	TGTGCCAGCAGCGTAGGGGGGGAGAACCACGAGCAGTACTTC
14	TRBV6-5	.	TRBJ1-5	.	CASRTLAGNQPQHF	TGTGCCAGCAGAACCCTGGCAGGGAATCAGCCCCAGCATTTT
15	TRBV7-9	.	TRBJ2-1	.	CASSKQGSHYNEQFF	TGTGCCAGCAGCAAACAGGGTAGCCACTACAATGAGCAGTTCTTC
14	TRBV7-8	TRBD1	TRBJ1-5	.	CASSYRQGTQPQHF	TGTGCCAGCAGCTACCGACAGGGAACTCAGCCCCAGCATTTT
15	TRBV2	.	TRBJ1-1	few	CASSSDSGMNTEAFF	TGTGCCAGCAGCTCGGACAGCGGAATGAACACTGAAGCTTTCTTT
13	TRBV9	.	TRBJ1-2	once	CASSVDDFYGYTF	TGTGCCAGCAGCGTAGATGACTTCTATGGCTACACCTTC
16	TRBV7-3	TRBD2	TRBJ2-2	.	CASSPSGGANTGELFF	TGTGCCAGCAGCCCTAGCGGGGGGGCAAACACCGGGGAGCTGTTTTTT
13	TRBV5-4	.	TRBJ1-2	.	CASSLEGPYGYTF	TGTGCCAGCAGCTTGGAGGGTCCCTATGGCTACACCTTC
14	TRBV4-3	.	TRBJ2-5	.	CASSQDTGTKTQYF	TGCGCCAGCAGCCAAGATACGGGAACGAAGACCCAGTACTTC
15	TRBV9	.	TRBJ1-2	.	CASSLAVGASTGYTF	TGTGCCAGCAGCCTAGCGGTGGGGGCCTCCACTGGCTACACCTTC
13	TRBV6-5	.	TRBJ1-1	once	CASSYSFNTEAFF	TGTGCCAGCAGTTACTCCTTTAACACTGAAGCTTTCTTT
15	TRBV6-5	TRBD1	TRBJ1-1	.	CASSYQDRANTEAFF	TGTGCCAGCAGTTATCAGGACAGGGCGAACACTGAAGCTTTCTTT
14	TRBV29-1	.	TRBJ1-2	once	CSVLWLLRDYGYTF	TGCAGCGTTCTATGGCTCCTGAGGGACTATGGCTACACCTTC
14	TRBV6-5	TRBD1	TRBJ1-6	.	CASSTRTGDSPLHF	TGTGCCAGCAGTACTCGGACAGGTGATTCACCCCTCCACTTT
17	TRBV6-4	TRBD2	TRBJ2-1	.	CASSDSLAGDLLSEQFF	TGTGCCAGCAGTGACTCTCTAGCGGGGGACCTCTTAAGTGAGCAGTTCTTC
10	TRBV5-1	TRBD1	TRBJ2-1	medium-sized	CASGTGEQFF	TGCGCCAGCGGGACAGGTGAGCAGTTCTTC
14	TRBV7-9	TRBD1	TRBJ1-2	.	CASSLEDRESGYTF	TGTGCCAGCAGCTTAGAAGACAGGGAGAGTGGCTACACCTTC
14	TRBV5-4	.	TRBJ2-3	.	CASSPRQGTDTQYF	TGTGCCAGCAGCCCGAGACAGGGCACAGATACGCAGTATTTT
15	TRBV6-6	.	TRBJ2-7	.	CASSSTNPGTNEQYF	TGTGCCAGCAGTTCAACGAATCCGGGTACCAACGAGCAGTACTTC
15	TRBV19	TRBD1	TRBJ1-5	.	CASRLWTGGNQPQHF	TGTGCCAGTCGCCTATGGACAGGCGGGAATCAGCCCCAGCATTTT
13	TRBV30	.	TRBJ1-2	.	CAWSVVPNYGYTF	TGTGCCTGGAGTGTAGTCCCTAACTATGGCTACACCTTC
14	TRBV5-4	TRBD1	TRBJ1-2	once	CASSTGTGNYGYTF	TGTGCCAGCAGCACCGGGACAGGGAACTATGGCTACACCTTC